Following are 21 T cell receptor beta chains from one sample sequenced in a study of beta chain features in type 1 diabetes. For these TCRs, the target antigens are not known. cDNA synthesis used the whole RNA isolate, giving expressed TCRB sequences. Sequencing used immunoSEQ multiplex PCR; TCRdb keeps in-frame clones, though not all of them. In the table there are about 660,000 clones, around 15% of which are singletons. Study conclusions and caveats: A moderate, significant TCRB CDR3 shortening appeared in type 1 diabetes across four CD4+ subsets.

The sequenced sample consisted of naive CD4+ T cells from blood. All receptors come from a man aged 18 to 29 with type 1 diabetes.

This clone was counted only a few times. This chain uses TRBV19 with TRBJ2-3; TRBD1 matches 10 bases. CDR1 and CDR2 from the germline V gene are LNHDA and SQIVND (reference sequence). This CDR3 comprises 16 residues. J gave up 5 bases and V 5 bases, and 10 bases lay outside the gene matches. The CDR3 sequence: CASSLRTGGKGDTQYF. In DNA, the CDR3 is TGTGCCAGTAGTCTTCGGACAGGGGGTAAAGGAGATACGCAGTATTTT.

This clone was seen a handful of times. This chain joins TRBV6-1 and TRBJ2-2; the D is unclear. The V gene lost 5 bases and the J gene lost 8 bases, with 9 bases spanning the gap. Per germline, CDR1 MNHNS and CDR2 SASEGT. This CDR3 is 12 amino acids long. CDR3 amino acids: CASSLGLGELFF. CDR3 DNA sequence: TGTGCCAGCAGTCTGGGTCTTGGGGAGCTGTTTTTT.

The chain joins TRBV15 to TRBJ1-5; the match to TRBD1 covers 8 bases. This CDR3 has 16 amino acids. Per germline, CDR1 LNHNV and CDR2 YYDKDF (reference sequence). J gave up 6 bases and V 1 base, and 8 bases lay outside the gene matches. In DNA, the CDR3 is TGTGCCACCAGCAGAGGAGGCAGGGGGCGAGTTCAGCCCCAGCATTTT. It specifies CATSRGGRGRVQPQHF.

DNA of the CDR3: TGTGCCAGCACCCTGGAAATTGGGCCACCCCTCCACTTT. This codes for CASTLEIGPPLHF. This rearrangement joins TRBV2 to TRBJ1-6; D unresolved. V lost 7 bases, J lost 11 bases, and 15 bases lay in between. Germline V gene lookup returns CDR1 SNHLY and CDR2 FYNNEI. The CDR3 is made up of 13 amino acids.

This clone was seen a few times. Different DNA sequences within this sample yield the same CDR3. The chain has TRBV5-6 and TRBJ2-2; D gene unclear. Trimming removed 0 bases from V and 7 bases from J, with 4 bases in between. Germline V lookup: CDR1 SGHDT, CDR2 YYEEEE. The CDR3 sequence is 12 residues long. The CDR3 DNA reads TGTGCCAGCAGCTTGGTCAGCGGGGAGCTGTTTTTT. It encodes CASSLVSGELFF.

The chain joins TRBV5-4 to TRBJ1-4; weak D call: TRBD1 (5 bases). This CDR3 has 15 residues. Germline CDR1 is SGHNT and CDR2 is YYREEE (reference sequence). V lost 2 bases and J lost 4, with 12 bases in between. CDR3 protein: CASSLIGTDNEKLFF. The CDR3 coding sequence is TGTGCCAGCAGCTTAATCGGGACTGATAATGAAAAACTGTTTTTT.

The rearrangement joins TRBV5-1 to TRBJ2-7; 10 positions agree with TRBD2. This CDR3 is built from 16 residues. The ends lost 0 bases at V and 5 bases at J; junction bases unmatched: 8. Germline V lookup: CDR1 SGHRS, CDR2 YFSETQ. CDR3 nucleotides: TGCGCCAGCAGCTTGGTACGAGCGGGAGGGAGGGACGAGCAGTACTTC. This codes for CASSLVRAGGRDEQYF.

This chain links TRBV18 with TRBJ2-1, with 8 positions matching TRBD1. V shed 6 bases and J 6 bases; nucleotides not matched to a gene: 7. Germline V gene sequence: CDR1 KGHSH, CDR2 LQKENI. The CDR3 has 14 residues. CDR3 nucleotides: TGTGCCAGCTCCTCTGGACAGGGCGTCAATGAGCAGTTCTTC. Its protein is CASSSGQGVNEQFF. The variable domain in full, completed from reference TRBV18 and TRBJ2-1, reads NAGVMQNPRHLVRRRGQEARLRCSPMKGHSHVYWYRQLPEEGLKFMVYLQKENIIDESGMPKERFSAEFPKEGPSILRIQQVVRGDSAAYFCASSSGQGVNEQFFGPGTRLTVL.

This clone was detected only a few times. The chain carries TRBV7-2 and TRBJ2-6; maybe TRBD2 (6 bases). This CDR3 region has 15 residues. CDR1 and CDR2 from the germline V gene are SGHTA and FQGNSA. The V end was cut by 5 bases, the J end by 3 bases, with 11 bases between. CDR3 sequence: CASSIGGYGANVLTF. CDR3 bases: TGTGCCAGCAGCATCGGGGGATATGGGGCCAACGTCCTGACTTTC. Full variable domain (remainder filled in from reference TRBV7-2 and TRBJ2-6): GAGVSQSPSNKVTEKGKDVELRCDPISGHTALYWYRQSLGQGLEFLIYFQGNSAPDKSGLPSDRFSAERTGGSVSTLTIQRTQQEDSAVYLCASSIGGYGANVLTFGAGSRLTVL.

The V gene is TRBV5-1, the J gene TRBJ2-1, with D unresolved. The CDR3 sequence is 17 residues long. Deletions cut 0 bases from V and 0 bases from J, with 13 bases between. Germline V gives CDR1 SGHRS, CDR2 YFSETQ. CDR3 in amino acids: CASSLEGLARSYNEQFF. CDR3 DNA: TGCGCCAGCAGCTTGGAAGGGCTGGCCCGCTCCTACAATGAGCAGTTCTTC.

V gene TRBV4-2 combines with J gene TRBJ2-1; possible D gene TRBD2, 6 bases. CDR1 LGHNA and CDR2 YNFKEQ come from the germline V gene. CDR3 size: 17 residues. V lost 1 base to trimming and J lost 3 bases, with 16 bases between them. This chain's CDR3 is CASSQASGVADYNEQFF. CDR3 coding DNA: TGTGCCAGCAGCCAAGCTTCTGGGGTAGCGGACTACAATGAGCAGTTCTTC.

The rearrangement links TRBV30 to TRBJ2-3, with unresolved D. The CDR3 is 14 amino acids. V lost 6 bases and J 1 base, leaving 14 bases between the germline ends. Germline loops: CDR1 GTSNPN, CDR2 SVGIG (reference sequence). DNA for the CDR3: TGTGCCTGCCCTTCTCGGTTTGGCACAGATACGCAGTATTTT. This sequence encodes CACPSRFGTDTQYF.

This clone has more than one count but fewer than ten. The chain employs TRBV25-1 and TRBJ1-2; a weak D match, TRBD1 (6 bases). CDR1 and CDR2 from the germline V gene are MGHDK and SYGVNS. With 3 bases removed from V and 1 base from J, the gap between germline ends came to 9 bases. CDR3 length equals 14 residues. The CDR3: CASSDGGLNYGYTF. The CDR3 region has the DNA TGTGCCAGCAGTGATGGGGGCCTTAACTATGGCTACACCTTC.

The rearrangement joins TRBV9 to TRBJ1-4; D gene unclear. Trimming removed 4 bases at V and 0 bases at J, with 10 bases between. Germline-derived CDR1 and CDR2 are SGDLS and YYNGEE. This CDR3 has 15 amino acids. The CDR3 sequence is CASSPSGSTNEKLFF. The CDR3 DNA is TGTGCCAGCAGCCCCTCAGGTTCAACTAATGAAAAACTGTTTTTT.

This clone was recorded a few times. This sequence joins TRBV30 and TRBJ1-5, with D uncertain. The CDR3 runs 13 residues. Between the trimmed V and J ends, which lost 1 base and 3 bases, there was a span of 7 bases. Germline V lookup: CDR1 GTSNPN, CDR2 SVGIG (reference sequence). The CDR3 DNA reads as TGTGCCTGGAGTGGTGGCCTCAATCAGCCCCAGCATTTT. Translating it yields CAWSGGLNQPQHF.

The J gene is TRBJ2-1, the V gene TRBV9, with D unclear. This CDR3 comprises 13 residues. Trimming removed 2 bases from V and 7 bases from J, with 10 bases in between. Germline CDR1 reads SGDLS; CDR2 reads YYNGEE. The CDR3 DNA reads TGTGCCAGCAGCGTGGGTAGCAGGAATGAGCAGTTCTTC. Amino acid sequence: CASSVGSRNEQFF.

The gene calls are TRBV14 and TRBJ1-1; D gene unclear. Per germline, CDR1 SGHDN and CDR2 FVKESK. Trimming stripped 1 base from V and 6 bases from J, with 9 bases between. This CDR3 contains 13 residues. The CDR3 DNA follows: TGTGCCAGCAGCCAAGTTGGGCTCGCTGAAGCTTTCTTT. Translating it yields CASSQVGLAEAFF.

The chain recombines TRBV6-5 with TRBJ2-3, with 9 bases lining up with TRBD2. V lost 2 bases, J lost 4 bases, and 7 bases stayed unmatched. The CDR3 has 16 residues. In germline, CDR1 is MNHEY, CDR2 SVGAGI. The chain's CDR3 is CASSYHRGRAADTQYF. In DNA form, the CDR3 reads TGTGCCAGCAGTTACCATCGCGGGAGGGCCGCAGATACGCAGTATTTT.

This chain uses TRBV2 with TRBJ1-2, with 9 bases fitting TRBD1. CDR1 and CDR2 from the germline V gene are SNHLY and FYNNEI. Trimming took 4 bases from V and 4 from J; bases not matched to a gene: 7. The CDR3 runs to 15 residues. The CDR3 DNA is TGTGCCAGCAGTGTACAGGGGGCGGTTGGCTATGGCTACACCTTC. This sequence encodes CASSVQGAVGYGYTF.

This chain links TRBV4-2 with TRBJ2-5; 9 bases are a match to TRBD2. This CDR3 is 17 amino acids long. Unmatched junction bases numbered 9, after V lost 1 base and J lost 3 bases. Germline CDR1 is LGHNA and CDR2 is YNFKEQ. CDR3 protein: CASSQAMRGRAEETQYF. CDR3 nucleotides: TGTGCCAGCAGCCAAGCGATGCGCGGGAGGGCCGAAGAGACCCAGTACTTC.

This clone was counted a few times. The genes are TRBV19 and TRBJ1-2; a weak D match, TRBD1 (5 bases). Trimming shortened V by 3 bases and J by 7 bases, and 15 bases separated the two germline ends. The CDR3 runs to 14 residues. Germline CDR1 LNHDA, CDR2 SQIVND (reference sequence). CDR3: CASSIPGTGAGYTF. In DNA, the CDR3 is TGTGCCAGTAGTATCCCAGGGACCGGCGCTGGCTACACCTTC.